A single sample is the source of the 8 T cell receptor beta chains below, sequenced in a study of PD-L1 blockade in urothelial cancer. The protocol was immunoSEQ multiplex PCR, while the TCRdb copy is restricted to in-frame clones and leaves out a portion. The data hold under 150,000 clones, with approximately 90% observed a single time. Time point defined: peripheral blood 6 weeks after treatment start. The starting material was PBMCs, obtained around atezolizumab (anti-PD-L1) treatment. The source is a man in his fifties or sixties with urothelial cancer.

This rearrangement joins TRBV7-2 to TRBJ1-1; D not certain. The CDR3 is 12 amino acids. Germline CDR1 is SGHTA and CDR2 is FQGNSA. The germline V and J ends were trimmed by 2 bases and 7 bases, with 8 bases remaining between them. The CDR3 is CASSLNYFEAFF. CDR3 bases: TGTGCCAGCAGCTTAAATTATTTTGAAGCTTTCTTT. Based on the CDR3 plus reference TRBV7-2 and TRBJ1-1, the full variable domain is GAGVSQSPSNKVTEKGKDVELRCDPISGHTALYWYRQSLGQGLEFLIYFQGNSAPDKSGLPSDRFSAERTGGSVSTLTIQRTQQEDSAVYLCASSLNYFEAFFGQGTRLTVV.

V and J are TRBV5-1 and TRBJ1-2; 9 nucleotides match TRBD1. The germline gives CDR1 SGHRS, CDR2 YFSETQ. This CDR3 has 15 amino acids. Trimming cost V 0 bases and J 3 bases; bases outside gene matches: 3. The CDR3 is CASSLGDRADYGYTF. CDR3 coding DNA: TGCGCCAGCAGCTTGGGGGACAGGGCCGACTATGGCTACACCTTC. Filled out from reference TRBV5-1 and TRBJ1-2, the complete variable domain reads KAGVTQTPRYLIKTRGQQVTLSCSPISGHRSVSWYQQTPGQGLQFLFEYFSETQRNKGNFPGRFSGRQFSNSRSEMNVSTLELGDSALYLCASSLGDRADYGYTFGSGTRLTVV.

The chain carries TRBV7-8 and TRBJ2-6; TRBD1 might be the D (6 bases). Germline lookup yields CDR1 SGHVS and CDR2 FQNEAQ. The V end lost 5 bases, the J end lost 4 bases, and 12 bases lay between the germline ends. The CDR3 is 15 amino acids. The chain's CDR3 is CASSKTGTGANVLTF. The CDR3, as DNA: TGTGCCAGCAGCAAGACAGGAACCGGGGCCAACGTCCTGACTTTC.

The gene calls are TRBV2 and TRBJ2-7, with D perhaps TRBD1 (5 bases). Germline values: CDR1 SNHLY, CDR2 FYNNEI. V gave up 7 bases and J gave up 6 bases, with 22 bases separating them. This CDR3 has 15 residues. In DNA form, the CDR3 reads TGTGCCAGCACCAGAGAAGGGGTTCTTAAGGGCGAGCAGTACTTC. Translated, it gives CASTREGVLKGEQYF.

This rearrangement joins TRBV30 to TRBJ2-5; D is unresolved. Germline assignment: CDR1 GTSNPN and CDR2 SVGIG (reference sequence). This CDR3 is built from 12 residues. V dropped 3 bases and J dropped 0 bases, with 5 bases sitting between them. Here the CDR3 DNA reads TGTGCCTGGAGACTTAACCAAGAGACCCAGTACTTC. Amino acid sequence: CAWRLNQETQYF.

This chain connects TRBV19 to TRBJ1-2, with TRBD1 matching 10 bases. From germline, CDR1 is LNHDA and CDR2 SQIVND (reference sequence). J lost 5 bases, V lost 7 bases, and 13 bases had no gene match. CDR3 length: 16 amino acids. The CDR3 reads CASTPRGTGERYGYTF. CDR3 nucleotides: TGTGCCAGTACCCCGAGGGGGACAGGGGAAAGATATGGCTACACCTTC.

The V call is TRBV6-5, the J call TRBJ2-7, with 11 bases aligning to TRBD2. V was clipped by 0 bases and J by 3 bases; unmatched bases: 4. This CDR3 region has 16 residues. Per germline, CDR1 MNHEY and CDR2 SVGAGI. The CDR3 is CASSYSGLAEGYEQYF. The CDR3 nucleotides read TGTGCCAGCAGTTACTCGGGACTAGCGGAGGGCTACGAGCAGTACTTC.

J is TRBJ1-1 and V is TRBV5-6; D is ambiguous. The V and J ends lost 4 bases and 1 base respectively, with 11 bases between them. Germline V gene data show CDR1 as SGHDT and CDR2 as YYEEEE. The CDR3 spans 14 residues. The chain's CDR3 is CASSINRQNTEAFF. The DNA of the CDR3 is TGTGCCAGCAGCATCAACAGACAGAACACTGAAGCTTTCTTT. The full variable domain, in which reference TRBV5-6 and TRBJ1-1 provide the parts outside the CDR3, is DAGVTQSPTHLIKTRGQQVTLRCSPKSGHDTVSWYQQALGQGPQFIFQYYEEEERQRGNFPDRFSGHQFPNYSSELNVNALLLGDSALYLCASSINRQNTEAFFGQGTRLTVV.